The 31 T cell receptor beta chains given below trace back to one sample, sequenced in a study of T cell responses to AZD1222 COVID-19 vaccine. TCRdb's copy holds only in-frame clones and misses some; the assay was immunoSEQ multiplex PCR. The sample holds some 93,000 clones; roughly 90% are singletons and the top ten take about 12%. The material was peripheral blood, obtained 28 days after the second AZD1222 dose. These receptor sequences come from an adult who received the AZD1222 COVID-19 vaccine.

The V call is TRBV6-6, the J call TRBJ1-1; D perhaps matches TRBD1 (5 bases). Trimming shortened V by 1 base and J by 0 bases, and 12 bases separated the two germline ends. This CDR3 comprises 16 residues. Germline V gives CDR1 MNHNY, CDR2 SVGAGI (reference sequence). The CDR3 DNA reads as TGTGCCAGCAGTTACTTCAAGCCGGGACTGAACACTGAAGCTTTCTTT. Translation: CASSYFKPGLNTEAFF.

The chain links TRBV5-6 to TRBJ2-7; TRBD1 matches at 7 bases. V lost 3 bases and J lost 2; bases outside the gene matches: 2. CDR1 and CDR2 (germline): SGHDT, YYEEEE. This CDR3 spans 13 amino acids. CDR3 sequence reads: CASSWDRAYEQYF. CDR3 DNA sequence: TGTGCCAGCAGCTGGGACAGAGCCTACGAGCAGTACTTC.

The chain combines TRBV25-1 with TRBJ1-1, with TRBD1 matching over 8 bases. With V trimmed by 5 bases and J by 4 bases, 3 bases remained unmatched. Germline V gene data show CDR1 as MGHDK and CDR2 as SYGVNS. The CDR3 totals 13 residues. CDR3: CASSSTGVTEAFF. CDR3 bases: TGTGCCAGCAGTTCGACAGGGGTCACTGAAGCTTTCTTT.

This chain joins TRBV6-6 and TRBJ2-7, with D unresolved. The CDR3 sequence is 15 residues long. V lost 7 bases, J lost 4 bases, and 20 bases lay in between. CDR1 and CDR2 from the germline V gene are MNHNY and SVGAGI (reference sequence). The CDR3 sequence: CASNNGQTLRYEQYF. The CDR3 DNA sequence: TGTGCCAGCAATAACGGCCAGACCCTTAGGTACGAGCAGTACTTC.

The chain joins TRBV7-2 to TRBJ2-3; either TRBD1 or TRBD2 may supply D (6 bases each). The V and J ends lost 1 base and 8 bases respectively, with 10 bases between them. Germline CDR1 is SGHTA and CDR2 is FQGNSA. The CDR3 is 13 amino acids. Written as DNA, the CDR3 is TGTGCCAGCAGCTTAGGAGGAGGGGGTACGCAGTATTTT. Amino acids: CASSLGGGGTQYF.

This clone occurred a few times. The rearrangement links TRBV7-6 to TRBJ1-3; D unresolved. Trimming cost V 2 bases and J 4 bases, with 12 bases left between them. The CDR3 runs to 15 residues. The germline gives CDR1 SGHVS, CDR2 FNYEAQ. Written as DNA, the CDR3 is TGTGCCAGCAGCTTATTAGGGTATTCCGGAAACACCATATATTTT. As protein: CASSLLGYSGNTIYF.

The V and J genes are TRBV12-5 and TRBJ1-5, with a tentative D call TRBD1 (6 bases). Germline-derived CDR1 and CDR2 are LGHNT and FRNRAP. The CDR3 has 13 residues. V was shortened by 1 base and J by 5 bases, with 6 bases between the two germline ends. The CDR3 here is CASGLGGHQPQHF. Written as DNA, the CDR3 is TGTGCTAGTGGTTTGGGGGGGCATCAGCCCCAGCATTTT.

V gene TRBV30 combines with J gene TRBJ2-5; 7 nucleotides agree with TRBD1. The germline V gene has CDR1 GTSNPN and CDR2 SVGIG (reference sequence). The CDR3 is made up of 12 amino acids. V trimming: 5 bases; J trimming: 0 bases; junction bases outside the gene matches: 0. The CDR3 loop reads CAWGTDQETQYF. The CDR3 coding sequence is TGTGCCTGGGGGACAGACCAAGAGACCCAGTACTTC.

The V gene is TRBV20-1, the J gene TRBJ1-5, with 8 bases lining up with TRBD1. Germline V gives CDR1 DFQATT, CDR2 SNEGSKA (reference sequence). Trimming removed 3 bases from V and 0 bases from J; junction bases left unmatched: 13. The CDR3 has 18 amino acids. CDR3 sequence: CSASRARGRSFSNQPQHF. The CDR3 coding sequence is TGCAGTGCTAGTAGAGCCAGGGGGCGCAGTTTTAGCAATCAGCCCCAGCATTTT.

This chain links TRBV3-1 (or the pseudogene TRBV3-2) with TRBJ2-7; D ambiguous. The CDR3 contains 13 residues. From germline, CDR1 is LGHDT and CDR2 YNNKEL (reference sequence). The ends were cut back, 2 bases at V and 0 bases at J, with 5 bases in the middle. This chain's CDR3 is CASSQYGSYEQYF. The CDR3 coding sequence is TGTGCCAGCAGCCAATATGGCTCCTACGAGCAGTACTTC.

This clone has more than one count but fewer than ten. The rearrangement links TRBV27 to TRBJ1-5; D might be TRBD1 (6 bases). The germline V gene has CDR1 MNHEY and CDR2 SMNVEV (reference sequence). The CDR3 runs to 13 residues. With 2 bases removed from V and 6 bases from J, the gap between germline ends came to 8 bases. The DNA for the CDR3 is TGTGCCAGCAGTTTAGGCAGGGGTCAGCCCCAGCATTTT. It specifies CASSLGRGQPQHF.

This chain connects TRBV29-1 to TRBJ2-1; no firm D call. V was trimmed by 4 bases and J by 4 bases, leaving 20 bases between them. This CDR3 is built from 16 residues. The germline gives CDR1 SQVTM, CDR2 ANQGSEA. CDR3 loop: CSVVLSYSRVYNEQFF. The CDR3 DNA reads as TGCAGCGTTGTCCTCTCGTACAGTAGAGTTTACAATGAGCAGTTCTTC.

Only one count was recorded for this clone. The V call is TRBV6-6, the J call TRBJ1-1, with TRBD1 as a possible D gene (5 bases). The CDR3 spans 14 residues. Trimming took 1 base from V and 4 from J, leaving 10 bases between them. CDR1 and CDR2 (germline): MNHNY, SVGAGI (reference sequence). CDR3 nucleotide sequence: TGTGCCAGCAGTTACTTAGGACACCTCACTGAAGCTTTCTTT. The encoded protein is CASSYLGHLTEAFF.

CDR3 nucleotide sequence: TGTGCCAGCAGCACCCCGATTCGGGGTTGGGGAGGCTACACCTTC. As protein: CASSTPIRGWGGYTF. The V call is TRBV5-5, the J call TRBJ1-2; D call uncertain. Germline lookup yields CDR1 SGHKS and CDR2 YYEKEE (reference sequence). The length of the CDR3 is 15 residues. V was cut by 4 bases and J by 8 bases, with 21 bases left in between.

The chain combines TRBV30 with TRBJ1-1; unclear D gene. V gave up 1 base and J gave up 10 bases, with 7 bases separating them. Germline V gene data show CDR1 as GTSNPN and CDR2 as SVGIG (reference sequence). The CDR3 covers 10 residues. Here the CDR3 reads CAWSEEGAFF. Written as DNA, the CDR3 is TGTGCCTGGAGTGAGGAGGGAGCTTTCTTT.

The genes are TRBV7-2 and TRBJ1-1; no reliable D call. The germline gives CDR1 SGHTA, CDR2 FQGNSA. Trimming pared 2 bases from V and 11 bases from J, leaving 15 bases between. This CDR3 spans 13 amino acids. The CDR3 spells CASSLNSGGFAFF. Written as DNA, the CDR3 is TGTGCCAGCAGCTTAAATTCAGGAGGGTTCGCTTTCTTT.

This clone was recorded once. This chain connects TRBV29-1 to TRBJ2-1; TRBD2 agrees at 12 bases. Germline V lookup: CDR1 SQVTM, CDR2 ANQGSEA. J gave up 3 bases and V 6 bases, and 9 bases lay outside the gene matches. The CDR3 loop spans 16 amino acids. Here the CDR3 DNA reads TGCAGCGTCCCGACTAGCGGGAGTTATAACTACAATGAGCAGTTCTTC. Translated, it gives CSVPTSGSYNYNEQFF.

V usage is TRBV20-1 and J usage is TRBJ2-1; D is ambiguous. The CDR3 sequence is 12 residues long. Germline V gives CDR1 DFQATT, CDR2 SNEGSKA (reference sequence). The germline V and J ends were trimmed by 3 bases and 9 bases, with 12 bases remaining between them. The CDR3 loop is CSASQKQSEQFF. CDR3 DNA sequence: TGCAGTGCTAGTCAAAAACAGTCTGAGCAGTTCTTC.

The CDR3 coding sequence is TGTGCCAGCAGCGTATCACCGGAAGAGACCCAGTACTTC. It yields the protein CASSVSPEETQYF. The chain carries TRBV9 and TRBJ2-5; unclear D gene. The V gene's germline CDR1 is SGDLS and CDR2 YYNGEE. This CDR3 contains 13 residues. The germline V and J ends were trimmed by 1 base and 3 bases, with 7 bases remaining between them. The full variable domain, completed using reference TRBV9 and TRBJ2-5, is DSGVTQTPKHLITATGQRVTLRCSPRSGDLSVYWYQQSLDQGLQFLIQYYNGEERAKGNILERFSAQQFPDLHSELNLSSLELGDSALYFCASSVSPEETQYFGPGTRLLVL.

The J gene is TRBJ1-5, the V gene TRBV5-8; D gene ambiguous. CDR1 and CDR2 from the germline V gene are SGHTS and YDEGEE. This CDR3 has 18 amino acids. V gave up 2 bases and J gave up 0 bases, with 18 bases separating them. CDR3 sequence reads: CASSLVQGSYYSNQPQHF. DNA of the CDR3: TGTGCCAGCAGCTTAGTGCAAGGATCATACTATAGCAATCAGCCCCAGCATTTT.

The J gene is TRBJ2-1, the V gene TRBV2, with 13 bases that match TRBD2. Germline-derived CDR1 and CDR2 are SNHLY and FYNNEI. The J segment lost 8 bases and the V segment lost 5 bases, leaving 9 bases of the junction unmatched. This CDR3 has 16 amino acids. CDR3 sequence reads: CASSSSTSGGLDEQFF. In nucleotides, the CDR3 is TGTGCCAGCAGTTCCTCGACTAGCGGGGGGCTGGATGAGCAGTTCTTC.

CDR3 amino acids: CATSSGRGNTEAFF. Written as DNA, the CDR3 is TGTGCCACCAGCAGTGGACGGGGGAACACTGAAGCTTTCTTT. This chain links TRBV15 with TRBJ1-1; D call uncertain. Germline loops: CDR1 LNHNV, CDR2 YYDKDF (reference sequence). The ends were cut back, 3 bases at V and 1 base at J, with 9 bases in the middle. This CDR3 is 14 amino acids long.

The chain links TRBV5-1 to TRBJ2-1; no firm D call. The CDR3 is 14 residues long. Trimming cost V 2 bases and J 2 bases, with 8 bases left between them. The germline CDR1 and CDR2 sequences are SGHRS and YFSETQ. In nucleotides, the CDR3 is TGCGCCAGCAGCTTTGGCGGAACCTACAATGAGCAGTTCTTC. It translates to CASSFGGTYNEQFF.

The genes are TRBV10-1 and TRBJ2-1, with 11 nucleotides matching TRBD1. Germline-derived CDR1 and CDR2 are WNHNN and SYGVQD (reference sequence). The CDR3 is 15 amino acids. Trimming removed 4 bases from V and 5 bases from J; junction bases left unmatched: 4. CDR3 residues: CASSGGQGAHNEQFF. DNA of the CDR3: TGCGCCAGCAGTGGAGGACAGGGGGCGCACAATGAGCAGTTCTTC.

The V call is TRBV6-5, the J call TRBJ1-4; no definite D call. Trimming took off 10 bases at V and 8 bases at J, with 23 bases between the two ends. Germline loops: CDR1 MNHEY, CDR2 SVGAGI. The CDR3 runs 15 residues. In nucleotides, the CDR3 is TGTGCCACCAAGGAGGGTCTGGTCGGGCGGGAAAAACTGTTTTTT. As protein: CATKEGLVGREKLFF.

The chain joins TRBV30 to TRBJ1-3; 10 nucleotides line up with TRBD1. CDR1 is GTSNPN and CDR2 is SVGIG in the germline V gene (reference sequence). V shed 4 bases and J 7 bases; nucleotides not matched to a gene: 7. This CDR3 has 14 residues. DNA for the CDR3: TGTGCCTGGAATCCGGGACAGGGGTACAACACCATATATTTT. Residues: CAWNPGQGYNTIYF.

This chain joins TRBV2 and TRBJ1-3, with unresolved D. CDR3 length equals 16 residues. In germline, CDR1 is SNHLY, CDR2 FYNNEI. The V end was cut by 3 bases, the J end by 0 bases, with 12 bases between. The CDR3 coding sequence is TGTGCCAGCAGTGATGATTGGGCATACTCTGGAAACACCATATATTTT. Translation gives CASSDDWAYSGNTIYF.

The chain has TRBV30 and TRBJ1-2, with D maybe TRBD1 (5 bases). This CDR3 has 17 amino acids. The V and J ends lost 4 bases and 8 bases respectively, with 29 bases between them. Germline V lookup: CDR1 GTSNPN, CDR2 SVGIG (reference sequence). The CDR3, as DNA: TGTGCCTGGATTCCCCATCGGGACCCCATAAGAAGGAGAGGCTACACCTTC. Residues: CAWIPHRDPIRRRGYTF.

This clone showed up just a few times. The rearrangement links TRBV5-4 to TRBJ1-6; D is perhaps TRBD1 (5 bases). The V end lost 0 bases, the J end lost 1 base, and 5 bases lay between the germline ends. The CDR3 has 15 amino acids. Looked up from germline, CDR1 is SGHNT and CDR2 is YYREEE (reference sequence). For the CDR3, the DNA is TGTGCCAGCAGCTTGGACAGGTCCTATAATTCACCCCTCCACTTT. Amino acids: CASSLDRSYNSPLHF.

This chain uses TRBV27 with TRBJ1-1, with D perhaps TRBD1 (6 bases). Germline V lookup: CDR1 MNHEY, CDR2 SMNVEV (reference sequence). This CDR3 is built from 16 residues. V shed 4 bases and J shed 2 bases, with 17 bases lying between them. CDR3 coding DNA: TGTGCCAGCAGTTGGACAGCCCCTCATTTAAACACTGAAGCTTTCTTT. It encodes CASSWTAPHLNTEAFF.

The chain recombines TRBV28 with TRBJ2-1; 10 nucleotides align to TRBD2. The length of the CDR3 is 16 residues. Looked up from germline, CDR1 is MDHEN and CDR2 is SYDVKM. V lost 5 bases to trimming and J lost 8 bases; unmatched junction nucleotides: 12. Here the CDR3 DNA reads TGTGCCAGCAGTCTTCTGCCTAGCGGGAGTCCGTATGAGCAGTTCTTC. Its translation is CASSLLPSGSPYEQFF. Full variable domain (remainder filled in from reference TRBV28 and TRBJ2-1): DVKVTQSSRYLVKRTGEKVFLECVQDMDHENMFWYRQDPGLGLRLIYFSYDVKMKEKGDIPEGYSVSREKKERFSLILESASTNQTSMYLCASSLLPSGSPYEQFFGPGTRLTVL.